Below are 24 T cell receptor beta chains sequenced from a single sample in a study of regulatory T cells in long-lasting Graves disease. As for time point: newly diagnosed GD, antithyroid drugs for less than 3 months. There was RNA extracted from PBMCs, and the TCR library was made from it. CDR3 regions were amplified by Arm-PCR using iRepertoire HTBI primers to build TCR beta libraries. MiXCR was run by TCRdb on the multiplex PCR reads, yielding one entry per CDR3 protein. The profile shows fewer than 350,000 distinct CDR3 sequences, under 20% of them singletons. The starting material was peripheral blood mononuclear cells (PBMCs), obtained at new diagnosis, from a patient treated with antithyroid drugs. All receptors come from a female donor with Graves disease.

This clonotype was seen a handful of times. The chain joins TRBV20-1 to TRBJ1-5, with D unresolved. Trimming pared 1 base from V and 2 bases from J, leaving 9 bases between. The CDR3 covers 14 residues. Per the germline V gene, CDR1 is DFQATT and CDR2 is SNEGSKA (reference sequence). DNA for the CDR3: TGCAGTGCTAGAGCTACTGAGGGCAATCAGCCCCAGCATTTT. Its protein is CSARATEGNQPQHF.

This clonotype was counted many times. The CDR3 here is CASSSWRGTPQHF. Here the CDR3 DNA reads TGTGCCAGCAGTTCATGGCGGGGGACGCCCCAGCATTTT. The chain employs TRBV6-5 and TRBJ1-5; tentatively, D is TRBD1 (5 bases). The CDR3 totals 13 residues. Trimming pared 4 bases from V and 9 bases from J, leaving 13 bases between. The V gene's germline CDR1 is MNHEY and CDR2 SVGAGI.

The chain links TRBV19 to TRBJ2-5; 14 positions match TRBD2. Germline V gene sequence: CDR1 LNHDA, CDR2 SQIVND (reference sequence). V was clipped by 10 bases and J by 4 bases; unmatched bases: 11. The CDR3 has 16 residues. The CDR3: CATHRGLAGEPETQYF. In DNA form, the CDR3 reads TGTGCCACCCACAGGGGACTAGCGGGAGAACCAGAGACCCAGTACTTC.

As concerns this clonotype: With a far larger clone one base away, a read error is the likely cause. CDR3 sequence: CASSLISPGLANVHEQFF. CDR3 nucleotides: TGTGCCAGCAGCTTAATCTCCCCTGGACTAGCTAATGTCCACGAGCAGTTCTTC. The rearrangement links TRBV11-2 to TRBJ2-1; TRBD2 matches at 8 bases. The CDR3 sequence is 18 residues long. Trimming removed 2 bases from V and 10 bases from J; junction bases left unmatched: 19. Germline CDR1 is SGHAT and CDR2 is FQNNGV.

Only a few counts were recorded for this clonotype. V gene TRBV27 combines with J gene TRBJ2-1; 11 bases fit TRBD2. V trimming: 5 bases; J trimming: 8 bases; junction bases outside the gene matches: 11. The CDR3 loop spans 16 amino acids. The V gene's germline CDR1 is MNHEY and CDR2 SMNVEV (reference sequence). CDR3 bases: TGTGCCAGCAGTACCTCACTAGCGGGGGTCTTATATGAGCAGTTCTTC. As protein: CASSTSLAGVLYEQFF.

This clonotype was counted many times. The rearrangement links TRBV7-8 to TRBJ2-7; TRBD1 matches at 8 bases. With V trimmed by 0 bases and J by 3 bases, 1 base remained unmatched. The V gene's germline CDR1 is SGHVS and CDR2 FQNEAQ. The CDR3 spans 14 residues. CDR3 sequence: CASSLAGTGYEQYF. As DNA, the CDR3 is TGTGCCAGCAGCTTAGCCGGGACAGGCTACGAGCAGTACTTC.

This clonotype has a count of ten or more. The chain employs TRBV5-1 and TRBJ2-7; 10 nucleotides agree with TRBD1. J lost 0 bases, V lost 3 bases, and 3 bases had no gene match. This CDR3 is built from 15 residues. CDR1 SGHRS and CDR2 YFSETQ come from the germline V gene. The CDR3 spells CASSSGQGISYEQYF. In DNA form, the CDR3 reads TGCGCCAGCAGCTCGGGACAGGGGATCTCCTACGAGCAGTACTTC.

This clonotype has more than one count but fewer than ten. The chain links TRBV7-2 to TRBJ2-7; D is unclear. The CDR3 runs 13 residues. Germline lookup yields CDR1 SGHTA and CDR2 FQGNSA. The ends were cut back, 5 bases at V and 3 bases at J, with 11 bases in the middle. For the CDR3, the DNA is TGTGCCAGCAGCGACCAGTGGGGCTACGAGCAGTACTTC. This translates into CASSDQWGYEQYF.

The CDR3 region is CASSTHTGKSNQPQHF. DNA of the CDR3: TGTGCCAGCAGCACGCACACAGGGAAGAGCAATCAGCCCCAGCATTTT. The rearrangement joins TRBV6-1 to TRBJ1-5; D is possibly TRBD1 (6 bases). The germline V and J ends were trimmed by 6 bases and 1 base, with 16 bases remaining between them. This CDR3 region has 16 residues. Germline assignment: CDR1 MNHNS and CDR2 SASEGT.

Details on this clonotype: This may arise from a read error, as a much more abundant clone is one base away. The CDR3 sequence: CASSLEQGYEQYF. DNA for the CDR3: TGTGCCAGCAGCTTAGAACAGGGCTACGAGCAGTACTTC. This chain connects TRBV7-9 to TRBJ2-7; tentative D call: TRBD1 (6 bases). The CDR3 loop spans 13 amino acids. The germline V gene encodes CDR1 SEHNR and CDR2 FQNEAQ (reference sequence). V dropped 1 base and J dropped 3 bases, with 7 bases sitting between them.

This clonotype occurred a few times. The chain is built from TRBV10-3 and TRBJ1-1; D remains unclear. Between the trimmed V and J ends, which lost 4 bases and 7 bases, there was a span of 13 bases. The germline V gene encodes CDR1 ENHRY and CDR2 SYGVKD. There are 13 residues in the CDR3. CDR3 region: CAISGRTENEAFF. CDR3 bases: TGTGCCATCAGTGGTAGGACTGAAAATGAAGCTTTCTTT.

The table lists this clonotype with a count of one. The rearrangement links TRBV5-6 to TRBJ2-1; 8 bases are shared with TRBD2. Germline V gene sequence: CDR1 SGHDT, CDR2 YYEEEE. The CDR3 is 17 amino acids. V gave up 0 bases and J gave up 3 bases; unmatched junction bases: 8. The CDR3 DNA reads TGTGCCAGCAGCTTGGGGGCGAGCGGGAGTTTCTACAATGAGCAGTTCTTC. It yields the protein CASSLGASGSFYNEQFF.

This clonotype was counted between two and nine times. Here the CDR3 DNA reads TGTGCCAGCATGATTGGTAGCGGGAGTACCGAGCAGTACTTC. Its protein is CASMIGSGSTEQYF. The chain couples TRBV7-6 to TRBJ2-7; 9 bases match TRBD2. CDR1 SGHVS and CDR2 FNYEAQ come from the germline V gene. CDR3 size: 14 residues. Trimming cost V 7 bases and J 6 bases; bases outside gene matches: 10.

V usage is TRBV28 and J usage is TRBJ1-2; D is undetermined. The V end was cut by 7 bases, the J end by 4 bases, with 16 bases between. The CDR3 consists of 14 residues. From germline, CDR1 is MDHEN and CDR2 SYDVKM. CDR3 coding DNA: TGTGCCAGCATGGGCCGAGCTAGACTCTATGGCTACACCTTC. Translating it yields CASMGRARLYGYTF.

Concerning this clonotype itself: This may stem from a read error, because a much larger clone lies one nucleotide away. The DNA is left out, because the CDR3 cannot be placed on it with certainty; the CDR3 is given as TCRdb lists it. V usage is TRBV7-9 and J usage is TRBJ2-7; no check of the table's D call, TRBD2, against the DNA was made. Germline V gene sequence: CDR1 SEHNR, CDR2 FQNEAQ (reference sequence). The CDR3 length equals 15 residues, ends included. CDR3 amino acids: CASSFGAGAGSEQCF.

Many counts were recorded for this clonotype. The CDR3 loop reads CASSRSLTETGHYGYTF. DNA for the CDR3: TGTGCCAGCAGTCGGTCCCTCACAGAGACAGGGCACTATGGCTACACCTTC. This chain uses TRBV9 with TRBJ1-2; 7 nucleotides line up with TRBD1. This CDR3 spans 17 amino acids. V trimming: 5 bases; J trimming: 3 bases; junction bases outside the gene matches: 16. Germline V lookup: CDR1 SGDLS, CDR2 YYNGEE.

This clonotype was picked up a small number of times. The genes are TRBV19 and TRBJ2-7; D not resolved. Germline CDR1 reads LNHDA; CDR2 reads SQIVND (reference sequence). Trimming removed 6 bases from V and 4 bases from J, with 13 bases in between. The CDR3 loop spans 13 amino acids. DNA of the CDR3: TGTGCCAGTAGCACTTGGGGAACTTACGAGCAGTACTTC. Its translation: CASSTWGTYEQYF. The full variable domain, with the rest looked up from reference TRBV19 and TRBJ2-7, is DGGITQSPKYLFRKEGQNVTLSCEQNLNHDAMYWYRQDPGQGLRLIYYSQIVNDFQKGDIAEGYSVSREKKESFPLTVTSAQKNPTAFYLCASSTWGTYEQYFGPGTRLTVT.

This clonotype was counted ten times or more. CDR3 DNA sequence: TGTGCCAGCAGTTACCCGGGCTCTCCCACGCAGTACTTC. Translating gives CASSYPGSPTQYF. The chain joins TRBV6-5 to TRBJ2-7, with D unresolved. The CDR3 is 13 residues long. Germline loops: CDR1 MNHEY, CDR2 SVGAGI. V gave up 2 bases and J gave up 9 bases, with 14 bases separating them.

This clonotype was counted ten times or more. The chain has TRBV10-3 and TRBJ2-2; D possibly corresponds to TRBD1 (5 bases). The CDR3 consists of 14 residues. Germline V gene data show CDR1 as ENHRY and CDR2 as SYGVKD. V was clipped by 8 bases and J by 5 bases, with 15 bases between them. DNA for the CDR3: TGTGCCATCCGGGTTACTTCAGGGACCGGGGAGCTGTTTTTT. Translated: CAIRVTSGTGELFF.

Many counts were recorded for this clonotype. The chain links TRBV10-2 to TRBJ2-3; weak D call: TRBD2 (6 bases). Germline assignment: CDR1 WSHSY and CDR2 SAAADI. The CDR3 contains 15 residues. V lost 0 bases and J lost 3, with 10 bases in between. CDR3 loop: CASSESYGSTDTQYF. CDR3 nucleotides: TGCGCCAGCAGTGAGTCGTACGGGAGTACAGATACGCAGTATTTT.

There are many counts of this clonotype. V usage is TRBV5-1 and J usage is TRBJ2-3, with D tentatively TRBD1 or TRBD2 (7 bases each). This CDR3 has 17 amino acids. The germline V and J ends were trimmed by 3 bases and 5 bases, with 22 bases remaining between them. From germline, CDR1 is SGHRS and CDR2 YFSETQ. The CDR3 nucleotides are TGCGCCAGCAGCTGGACTAGGACAGGACCCCCGGAAGATACGCAGTATTTT. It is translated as CASSWTRTGPPEDTQYF. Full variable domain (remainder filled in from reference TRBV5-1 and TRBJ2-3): KAGVTQTPRYLIKTRGQQVTLSCSPISGHRSVSWYQQTPGQGLQFLFEYFSETQRNKGNFPGRFSGRQFSNSRSEMNVSTLELGDSALYLCASSWTRTGPPEDTQYFGPGTRLTVL.

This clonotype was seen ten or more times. The CDR3, as DNA: TGCAGCGCCTCCCAAGACAGGGGAGGGACAGATACGCAGTATTTT. This codes for CSASQDRGGTDTQYF. This chain links TRBV29-1 with TRBJ2-3; TRBD1 is a possible D gene (8 bases). Germline CDR1 SQVTM, CDR2 ANQGSEA. CDR3 length equals 15 residues. V was shortened by 7 bases and J by 3 bases, with 20 bases between the two germline ends.

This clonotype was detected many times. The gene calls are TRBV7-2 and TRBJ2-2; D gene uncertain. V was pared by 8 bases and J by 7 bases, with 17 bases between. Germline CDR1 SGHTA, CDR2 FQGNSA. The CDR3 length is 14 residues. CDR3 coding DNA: TGTGCCAGCCTCTCCCGAAGGTTTATCGGGGAGCTGTTTTTT. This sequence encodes CASLSRRFIGELFF.

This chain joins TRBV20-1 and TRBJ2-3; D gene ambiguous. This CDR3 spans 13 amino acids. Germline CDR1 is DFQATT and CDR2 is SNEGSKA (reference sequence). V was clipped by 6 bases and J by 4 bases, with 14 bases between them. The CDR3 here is CSATAAEPDTQYF. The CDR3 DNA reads TGCAGTGCGACGGCGGCGGAGCCAGATACGCAGTATTTT.